The TCR beta chain described here comes from a study of technical replicates of blood from a few donors. TCRdb's copy holds only in-frame clones and misses some; the assay was immunoSEQ multiplex PCR. The sample consists of almost 90,000 clones, about 95% of them appearing once. This sequence was found in a human donor in good health. The sample was T cells isolated from PBMCs.

This chain's CDR3 is CASSLDSTEAFF. CDR3 nucleotides: TGTGCCAGCAGCTTAGATAGCACTGAAGCTTTCTTT. J is TRBJ1-1 and V is TRBV7-9; no reliable D call. CDR3 length equals 12 residues. V lost 1 base to trimming and J lost 4 bases, with 4 bases between them. From germline, CDR1 is SEHNR and CDR2 FQNEAQ (reference sequence).